This T cell receptor beta chain was retrieved from a study of T-cell memory formation after mild COVID-19. V lost 6 bases, J lost 6 bases, and 4 bases stayed unmatched. The CDR3 contains 12 residues. Looked up from germline, CDR1 is SQVTM and CDR2 is ANQGSEA. TCRdb re-called the 5' RACE reads with MiXCR, one entry per CDR3 protein. Here the sample spans about 160,000 distinct CDR3 sequences, 31% being singletons. This sequence was found in an adult woman who had mild COVID-19 (a few samples of this study predate the infection). Cell type and time point are not known. This chain links TRBV29-1 with TRBJ1-2, with 10 bases that match TRBD1. Input material: PBMCs or a T cell subset sorted from them (not recorded which). The CDR3 protein is CSVRQGAHGYTF. The CDR3, as DNA: TGCAGCGTAAGACAGGGGGCCCATGGCTACACCTTC.